This is a list of T cell receptor beta chains from one sample in a study of Ad26.COV2.S vaccination and SARS-CoV-2 variants. Sequencing was performed with immunoSEQ multiplex PCR; in TCRdb, only in-frame clones are kept and a portion is missing. There are just over 350,000 clones in the sample; about 90% occur only once, and 3.9% lies in the top ten. The sequencing here drew on peripheral blood, taken after recovery from COVID-19. Every receptor here comes from a human donor who had recovered from COVID-19. Each CDR3 is given with its conserved first and last residue. D genes are given only for firm matches. Size tells how often a clone was seen (once, few, many) or the class of an expanded clone, and some rows leave it out.

clone size	V gene	D gene	J gene	CDR3 protein	CDR3 DNA
-	TRBV2	TRBD1	TRBJ2-6	CASSVGTGSSGANVLTF	TGTGCCAGCAGTGTCGGGACAGGCTCCTCTGGGGCCAACGTCCTGACTTTC
-	TRBV5-1	-	TRBJ2-3	CASSLPGYYTEDTQYF	TGCGCCAGCAGCTTGCCAGGGTACTATACAGAGGATACGCAGTATTTT
-	TRBV9	TRBD2	TRBJ2-2	CASSPGLAGAITGELFF	TGTGCCAGCAGCCCAGGACTAGCGGGGGCGATCACCGGGGAGCTGTTTTTT
-	TRBV11-3	-	TRBJ2-3	CASSARTDTDTQYF	TGTGCCAGCAGCGCGCGGACAGACACAGATACGCAGTATTTT
-	TRBV6-5	-	TRBJ2-2	CAITDGRAELFF	TGTGCCATTACGGACGGGCGGGCCGAGCTGTTTTTT
-	TRBV12-3/TRBV12-4	-	TRBJ2-3	CASSLTDTQYF	TGTGCCAGCAGTCTCACAGATACGCAGTATTTT
-	TRBV11-3	TRBD1	TRBJ2-3	CASSSRTGRTDTQYF	TGTGCCAGCAGCTCTAGGACAGGTCGCACAGATACGCAGTATTTT
-	TRBV19	TRBD1	TRBJ2-7	CASSYGTGDYEQYF	TGTGCCAGTAGTTACGGGACAGGGGACTACGAGCAGTACTTC
-	TRBV7-9	TRBD2	TRBJ2-5	CASSPGLAGYQETQYF	TGTGCCAGCAGCCCCGGACTAGCGGGATACCAAGAGACCCAGTACTTC
-	TRBV7-2	TRBD1	TRBJ2-4	CASSPTGTGVNIQYF	TGTGCCAGCAGCCCAACCGGGACAGGGGTCAACATTCAGTACTTC
-	TRBV4-1	-	TRBJ2-1	CASSHQGGSTNNEQFF	TGCGCCAGCAGCCACCAGGGGGGCTCAACTAACAATGAGCAGTTCTTC
few	TRBV5-4	-	TRBJ1-6	CASSLKGGYNSPLHF	TGTGCCAGCAGCTTGAAAGGGGGCTATAATTCACCCCTCCACTTT
-	TRBV19	-	TRBJ2-7	CASSRGYEQYF	TGTGCCAGTAGTAGAGGATACGAGCAGTACTTC
-	TRBV7-9	TRBD2	TRBJ2-7	CASSLLAGTYEQYF	TGTGCCAGCAGCCTACTAGCGGGTACATACGAGCAGTACTTC
once	TRBV7-2	-	TRBJ1-2	CASSLSRRDGYTF	TGTGCCAGCAGCTTATCAAGGCGGGATGGCTACACCTTC
-	TRBV2	TRBD2	TRBJ2-3	CASSASGGGRDTQYF	TGTGCCAGCAGTGCTAGCGGGGGCGGAAGAGATACGCAGTATTTT